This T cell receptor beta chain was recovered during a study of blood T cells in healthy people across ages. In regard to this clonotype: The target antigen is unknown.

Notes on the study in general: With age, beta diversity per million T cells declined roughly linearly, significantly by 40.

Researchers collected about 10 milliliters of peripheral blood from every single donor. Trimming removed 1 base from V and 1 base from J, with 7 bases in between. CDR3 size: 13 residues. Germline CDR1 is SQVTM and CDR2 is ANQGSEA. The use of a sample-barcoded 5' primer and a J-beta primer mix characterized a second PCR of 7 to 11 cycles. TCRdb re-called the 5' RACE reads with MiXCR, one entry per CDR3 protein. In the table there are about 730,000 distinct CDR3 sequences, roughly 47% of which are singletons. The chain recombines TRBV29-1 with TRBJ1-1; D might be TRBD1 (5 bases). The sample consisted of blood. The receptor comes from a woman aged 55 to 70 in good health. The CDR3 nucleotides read TGCAGCGTTGAAGGGACACGGAACACTGAAGCTTTCTTT. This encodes CSVEGTRNTEAFF.